This T cell receptor beta chain was found in a study of T cells in Graves' hyperthyroidism and ophthalmopathy. General study results and limits: The blood repertoire included most of the expanded thyroid clonotypes above 0.001.

RNA transcripts gave rise to amplified TCR beta CDR3 regions. With the HTBI primer set, the TCR CDR3 went through a first round of RT-PCR. TCRdb recomputed calls from the multiplex PCR reads with MiXCR, one row per CDR3 protein. The sample lists around 340,000 distinct CDR3 sequences; 18% were seen once. Lactation, pregnancy, other autoimmune disease or uncontrolled infection led to exclusion of patients. Points on this clonotype: Its antigen is not known.

The CDR3 extends over 18 amino acids. J lost 0 bases, V lost 5 bases, and 12 bases had no gene match. The V gene's germline CDR1 is SGHVS and CDR2 FNYEAQ. The sequenced sample was blood. V usage is TRBV7-6 and J usage is TRBJ1-3; TRBD1 matches 8 bases. This TCR derives from a woman in her fifties or sixties with Graves' hyperthyroidism. CDR3 nucleotide sequence: TGTGCCAGCAGCACAGCCGATACAGGGGGAGACTCTGGAAACACCATATATTTT. Its translation is CASSTADTGGDSGNTIYF.